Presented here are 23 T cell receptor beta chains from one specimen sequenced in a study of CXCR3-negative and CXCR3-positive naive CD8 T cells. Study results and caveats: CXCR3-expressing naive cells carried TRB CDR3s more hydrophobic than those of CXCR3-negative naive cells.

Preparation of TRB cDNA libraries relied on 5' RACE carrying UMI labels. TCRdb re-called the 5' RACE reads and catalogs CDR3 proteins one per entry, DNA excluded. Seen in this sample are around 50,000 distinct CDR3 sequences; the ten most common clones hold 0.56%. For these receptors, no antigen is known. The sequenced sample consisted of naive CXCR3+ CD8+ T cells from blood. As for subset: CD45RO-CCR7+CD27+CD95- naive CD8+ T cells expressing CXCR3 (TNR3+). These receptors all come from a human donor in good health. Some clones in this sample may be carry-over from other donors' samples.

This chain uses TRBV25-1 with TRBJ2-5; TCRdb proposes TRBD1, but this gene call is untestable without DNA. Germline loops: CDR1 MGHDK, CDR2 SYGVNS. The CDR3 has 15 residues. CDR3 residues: CASSDAGTEQETQYF.

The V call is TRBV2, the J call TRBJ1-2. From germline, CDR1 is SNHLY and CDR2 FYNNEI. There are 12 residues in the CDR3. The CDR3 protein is CASSGGVLGYTF.

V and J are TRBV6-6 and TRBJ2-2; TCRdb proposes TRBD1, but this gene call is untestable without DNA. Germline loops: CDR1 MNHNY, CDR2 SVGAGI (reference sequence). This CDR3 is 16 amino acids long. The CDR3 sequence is CASSYMDRGITGELFF.

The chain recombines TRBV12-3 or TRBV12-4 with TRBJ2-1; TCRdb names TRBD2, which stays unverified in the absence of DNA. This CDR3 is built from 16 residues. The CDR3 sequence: CASSLPTSGGANEQFF.

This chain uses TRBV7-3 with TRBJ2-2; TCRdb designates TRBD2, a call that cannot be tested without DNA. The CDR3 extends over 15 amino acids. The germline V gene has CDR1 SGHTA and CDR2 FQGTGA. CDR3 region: CASSPGAVGTGELFF.

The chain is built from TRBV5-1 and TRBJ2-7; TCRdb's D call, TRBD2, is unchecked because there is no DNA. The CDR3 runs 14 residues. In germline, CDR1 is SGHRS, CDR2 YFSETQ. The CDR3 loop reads CASSGLQGSYEQYF.

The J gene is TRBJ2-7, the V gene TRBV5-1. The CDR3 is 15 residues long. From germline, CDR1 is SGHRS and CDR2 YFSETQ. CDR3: CASSLSSYTSYEQYF.

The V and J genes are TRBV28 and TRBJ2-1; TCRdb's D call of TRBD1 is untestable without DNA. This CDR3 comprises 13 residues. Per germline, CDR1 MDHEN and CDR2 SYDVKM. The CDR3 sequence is CASTLGYAGEQFF.

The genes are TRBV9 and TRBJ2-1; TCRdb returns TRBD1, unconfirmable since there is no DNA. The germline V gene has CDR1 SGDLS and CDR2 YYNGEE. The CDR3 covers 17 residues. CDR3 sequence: CASSDLGGGDSYNEQFF.

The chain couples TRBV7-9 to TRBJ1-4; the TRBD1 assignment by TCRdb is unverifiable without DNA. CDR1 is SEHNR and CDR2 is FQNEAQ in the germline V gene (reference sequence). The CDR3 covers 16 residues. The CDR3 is CASSSVYRGTNEKLFF.

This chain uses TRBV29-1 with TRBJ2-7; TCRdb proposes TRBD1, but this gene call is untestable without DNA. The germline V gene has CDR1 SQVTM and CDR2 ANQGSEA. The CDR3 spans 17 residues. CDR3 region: CSVEDKSVGQGVNEQYF.

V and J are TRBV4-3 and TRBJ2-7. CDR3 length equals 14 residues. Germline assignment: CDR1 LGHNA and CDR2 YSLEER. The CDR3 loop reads CASSQGGGSYEQYF.

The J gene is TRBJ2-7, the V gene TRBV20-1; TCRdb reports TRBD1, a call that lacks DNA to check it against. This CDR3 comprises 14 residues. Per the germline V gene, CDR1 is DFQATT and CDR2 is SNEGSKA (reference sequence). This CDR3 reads CSDIPDPSSYEQYF.

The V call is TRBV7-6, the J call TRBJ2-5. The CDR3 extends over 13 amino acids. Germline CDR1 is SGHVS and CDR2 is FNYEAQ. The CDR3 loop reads CASSSSAEETQYF. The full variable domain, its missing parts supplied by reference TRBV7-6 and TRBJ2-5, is GAGVSQSPRYKVTKRGQDVALRCDPISGHVSLYWYRQALGQGPEFLTYFNYEAQQDKSGLPNDRFSAERPEGSISTLTIQRTEQRDSAMYRCASSSSAEETQYFGPGTRLLVL.

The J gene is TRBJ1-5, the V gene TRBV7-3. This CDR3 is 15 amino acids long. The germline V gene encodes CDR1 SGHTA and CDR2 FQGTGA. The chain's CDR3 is CASSLDGDSNQPQHF.

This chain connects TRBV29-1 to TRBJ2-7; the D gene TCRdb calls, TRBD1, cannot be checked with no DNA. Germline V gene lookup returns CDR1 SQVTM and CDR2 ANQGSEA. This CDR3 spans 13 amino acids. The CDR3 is CSVLGGADYEQYF.

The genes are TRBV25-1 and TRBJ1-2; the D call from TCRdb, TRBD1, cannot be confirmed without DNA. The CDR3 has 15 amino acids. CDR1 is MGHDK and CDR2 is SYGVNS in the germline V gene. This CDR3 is CASSEYTGQPYGYTF.

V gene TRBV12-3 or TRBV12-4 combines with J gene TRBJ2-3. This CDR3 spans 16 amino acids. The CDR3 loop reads CASRSPGSAITDTQYF.

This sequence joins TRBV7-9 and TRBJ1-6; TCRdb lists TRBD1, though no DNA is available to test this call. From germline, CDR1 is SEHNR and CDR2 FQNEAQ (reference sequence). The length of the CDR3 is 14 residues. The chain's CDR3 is CASSLGQGDSPLHF.

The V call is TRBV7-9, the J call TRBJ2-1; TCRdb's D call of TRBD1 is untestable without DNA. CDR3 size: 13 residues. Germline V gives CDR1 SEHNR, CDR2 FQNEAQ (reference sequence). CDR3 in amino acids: CASSLVMTGEQFF.

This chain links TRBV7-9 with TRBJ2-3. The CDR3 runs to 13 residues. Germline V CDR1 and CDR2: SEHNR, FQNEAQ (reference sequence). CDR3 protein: CASRAAWGDTQYF.

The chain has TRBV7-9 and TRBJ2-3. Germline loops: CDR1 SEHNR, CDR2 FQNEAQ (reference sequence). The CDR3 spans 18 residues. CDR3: CASSLEWSGSVLTDTQYF.

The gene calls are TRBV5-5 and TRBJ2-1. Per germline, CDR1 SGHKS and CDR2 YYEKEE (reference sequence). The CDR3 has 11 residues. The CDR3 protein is CASSADNEQFF.